These 9 T cell receptor beta chains were all obtained from the same sample, sequenced in a study of T-cell reconstitution after alpha-beta-depleted transplantation in children. The authors prepared the TCRbeta library with unique molecular identifiers. TCRdb re-analysed the PCR reads in MiXCR, keeping a single row per CDR3 protein. The profile shows 200,000 to 250,000 distinct CDR3 sequences, 20% to 30% of them singletons. Sequencing used PBMCs, mostly from graft donor cells, obtained 360 days after TCRalphabeta/CD19-depleted stem cell transplant. Every receptor here comes from a female patient under 10 years old who had a stem cell transplant for congenital amegakaryocytic thrombocytopenia, so the T cells may come from the graft donor.

V gene TRBV20-1 combines with J gene TRBJ2-2; possibly TRBD1 or TRBD2 for D (5 bases each). Looked up from germline, CDR1 is DFQATT and CDR2 is SNEGSKA (reference sequence). Trimming left V 1 base short and J 3 bases short, with 12 bases between. The CDR3 loop spans 15 amino acids. The CDR3 loop reads CSARAPGPYTGELFF. The CDR3 region has the DNA TGCAGTGCTAGAGCGCCGGGACCCTACACCGGGGAGCTGTTTTTT.

This clonotype was picked up many times. V and J are TRBV20-1 and TRBJ2-5, with TRBD1 identical over 7 bases. Germline CDR1 and CDR2: DFQATT and SNEGSKA (reference sequence). CDR3 length equals 13 residues. Losses at the gene ends were 4 bases for V and 1 base for J; bases not matched to a gene: 3. The CDR3 sequence: CSAIDRAQETQYF. CDR3 DNA sequence: TGCAGTGCTATAGACAGGGCCCAAGAGACCCAGTACTTC.

The chain joins TRBV3-1 to TRBJ2-3; tentative D call: TRBD2 (6 bases). Germline-derived CDR1 and CDR2 are LGHDT and YNNKEL (reference sequence). This CDR3 spans 15 amino acids. Deletions cut 4 bases from V and 4 bases from J, with 15 bases between. The chain's CDR3 is CASSPWRDQSDTQYF. For the CDR3, the DNA is TGTGCCAGCAGCCCTTGGCGGGACCAGTCAGATACGCAGTATTTT.

The chain couples TRBV15 to TRBJ2-5; weak D call: TRBD1 (5 bases). From germline, CDR1 is LNHNV and CDR2 YYDKDF (reference sequence). The V end was cut by 5 bases, the J end by 2 bases, with 12 bases between. The CDR3 has 14 amino acids. The CDR3 DNA reads TGTGCCACCAGCGGCGCTACAGGTCAAGAGACCCAGTACTTC. Its protein product is CATSGATGQETQYF.

V usage is TRBV7-3 and J usage is TRBJ2-1; TRBD2 matches at 9 bases. The CDR3 is 16 residues long. Trimming took 5 bases from V and 8 from J; bases not matched to a gene: 13. Looked up from germline, CDR1 is SGHTA and CDR2 is FQGTGA. In DNA form, the CDR3 reads TGTGCCAGCAGCGCGACAATAGCGGGAGAGGGCGATGAGCAGTTCTTC. The encoded protein is CASSATIAGEGDEQFF. The full variable domain, in which reference TRBV7-3 and TRBJ2-1 provide the parts outside the CDR3, is GAGVSQTPSNKVTEKGKYVELRCDPISGHTALYWYRQSLGQGPEFLIYFQGTGAADDSGLPNDRFFAVRPEGSVSTLKIQRTERGDSAVYLCASSATIAGEGDEQFFGPGTRLTVL.

This clonotype was found a few times. The chain uses TRBV7-2 and TRBJ2-1, with D possibly TRBD2 on 6 matching bases. Looked up from germline, CDR1 is SGHTA and CDR2 is FQGNSA. There are 15 residues in the CDR3. The V gene lost 5 bases and the J gene lost 7 bases, with 18 bases spanning the gap. The CDR3 spells CASSLLALRGNEQFF. The CDR3 nucleotides are TGTGCCAGCAGCCTTCTAGCGCTACGAGGGAATGAGCAGTTCTTC.

The V and J genes are TRBV12-3 or TRBV12-4 and TRBJ1-1; D unclear. Deletions cut 3 bases from V and 3 bases from J, with 5 bases between. The CDR3 contains 12 residues. The CDR3 coding sequence is TGTGCCAGCAGTTTCATGGACACTGAAGCTTTCTTT. Its translation is CASSFMDTEAFF.

This clonotype has just a few counts. The chain uses TRBV7-3 and TRBJ2-1; the D gene is possibly TRBD1 (5 bases). Per germline, CDR1 SGHTA and CDR2 FQGTGA. There are 13 residues in the CDR3. V dropped 2 bases and J dropped 8 bases, with 10 bases sitting between them. The CDR3: CASSLADSYEQFF. The CDR3 DNA reads as TGTGCCAGCAGCTTAGCCGACAGCTATGAGCAGTTCTTC. Together with reference TRBV7-3 and TRBJ2-1, the CDR3 gives the full variable domain: GAGVSQTPSNKVTEKGKYVELRCDPISGHTALYWYRQSLGQGPEFLIYFQGTGAADDSGLPNDRFFAVRPEGSVSTLKIQRTERGDSAVYLCASSLADSYEQFFGPGTRLTVL.

This chain uses TRBV6-1 with TRBJ2-7; tentatively, D is TRBD1 or TRBD2 (6 bases each). CDR3 length: 14 amino acids. CDR1 and CDR2 from the germline V gene are MNHNS and SASEGT. Trimming left V 6 bases short and J 6 bases short, with 18 bases between. CDR3 sequence: CASSARGGLAEQYF. DNA of the CDR3: TGTGCCAGCAGCGCCCGAGGGGGGCTCGCCGAGCAGTACTTC.